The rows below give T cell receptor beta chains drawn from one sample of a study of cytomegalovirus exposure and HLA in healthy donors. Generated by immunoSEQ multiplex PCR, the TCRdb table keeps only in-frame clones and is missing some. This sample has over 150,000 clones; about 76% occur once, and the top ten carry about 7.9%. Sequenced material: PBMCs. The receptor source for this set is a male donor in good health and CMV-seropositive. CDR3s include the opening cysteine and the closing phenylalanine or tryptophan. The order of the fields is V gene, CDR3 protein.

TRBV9,CASSASTGVLPYEQYF
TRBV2,CASSKGFGLVKDTQYF
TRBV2,CASSFPTGGETVAEAFF
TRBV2,CASSEYGGGSETQYF
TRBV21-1,CASTPGGNYGYTF
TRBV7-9,CASSLFRDSEETQYF
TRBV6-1,CASSEQGRGSYGYTF
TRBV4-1,CASSPLPGYGYTF
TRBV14,CASSQRSPTGAYEQYF
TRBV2,CASRAAGGNEQFF
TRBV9,CASSEGDNEKLFF
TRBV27,CASSLPYQAGRKGQETQYF
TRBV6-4,CASTSGDTGELFF
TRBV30,CAWSLGQERGYTF
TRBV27,CASSLFGGGAYEQYF
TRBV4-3,CASSFGTSYNEQFF
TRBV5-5,CASSLRAGLGTDTQYF
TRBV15,CATSARGGRGAEKLFF
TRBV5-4,CASSLGQQNTEAFF
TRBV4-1,CASSSGQGASGELFF
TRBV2,CASRLAGIKFF
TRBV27,CASSPDTGELFF
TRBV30,CAWSVGDSVSYTF
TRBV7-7,CASSPLTSGGSLFF
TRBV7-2,CASSLDPGFDEKLFF
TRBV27,CASRSYTGELFF
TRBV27,CASSWVDRPYEQYF
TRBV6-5,CASSYSGVRYGYTF
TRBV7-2,CASSSPAGAGYEQYF
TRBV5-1,CASSLVGLNTEAFF
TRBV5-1,CASSKGDTDTIYF
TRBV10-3,CAINGPLTGEQYF
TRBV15,CATSLGTTRRSEQFF
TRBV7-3,CASKAQGASGELFF
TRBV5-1,CASSLLRAGETDTQYF
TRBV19,CASSMNRAGELFF
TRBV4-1,CASSQGGGTGGGYGYTF
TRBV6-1,CASSRASGGPNEQFF
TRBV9,CASSPFLGGAAEQFF
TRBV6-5,CASSPQGDEQYF
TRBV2,CASSPGNSPLHF
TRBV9,CASSVGPGTEAFF
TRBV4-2,CASSPIGGATDTQYF
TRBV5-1,CASSPYGTGARNEQFF
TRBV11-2,CASSPTGDSNQPQHF
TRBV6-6,CASSYSGTMNTEAFF